The clone carrying this TCR beta chain was observed many times. Its antigen is unidentified. A single base separates this from a much larger clone, so it may be a read error. Since no conserved phenylalanine or tryptophan closes the CDR3, a read error is the likely cause. Germline V gene sequence: CDR1 SQVTM, CDR2 ANQGSEA. After removal of 3 bases from V and 2 bases from J, the junction contained 2 bases not matched to a gene. The CDR3 totals 13 residues. Patients counted as stable if ophthalmopathy did not develop within 18 months. Patients aged 18 to 65 with hyperthyroidism were newly diagnosed, with duration under 2 months. Diagnosis rested on symptoms, serum thyroxine and TRAb, thyroid ultrasound, and orbital computed tomography. This sample was taken from a study of T cells in Graves' hyperthyroidism and ophthalmopathy. Study outcomes and limitations: Ophthalmopathy prediction by the model preceded onset by a median approximately 5.9 months.

TCR beta CDR3 sequences were amplified from RNA transcripts. An initial round of RT-PCR targeting the TCR CDR3 relied on the HTBI primer set. TCRdb re-analysed the multiplex PCR reads in MiXCR, keeping a single row per CDR3 protein. Of approximately 49,000 distinct CDR3 sequences listed, about 54% are singletons. Sequencing used peripheral blood or thyroid tissue (not recorded which). This chain connects TRBV29-1 to TRBJ2-5; 8 bases match TRBD1. The source of this sequence is a man younger than 30 with Graves' hyperthyroidism. The chain's CDR3 is CSVDRGLQETQYL. The CDR3 coding sequence is TGCAGCGTTGACAGGGGGCTACAAGAGACCCAGTACCTC.